This paragraph reports one TCR beta chain. Its specificity is not known. V lost 0 bases, J lost 6 bases, and 5 bases stayed unmatched. The CDR3 sequence is 16 residues long. Germline assignment: CDR1 LGHDT and CDR2 YNNKEL (reference sequence). CDR3 regions were amplified by Arm-PCR using iRepertoire HTBI primers to build TCR beta libraries. TCRdb re-called the multiplex PCR reads through MiXCR, storing one row per CDR3 protein. The sample consists of 400,000 to 500,000 distinct CDR3 sequences, less than 15% of them appearing once. Time point of the sample: newly diagnosed GD, antithyroid drugs for less than 3 months. Making the TCR library involved RNA that had been extracted from PBMCs. In Xi'an, China, an endocrinology department was the source of patients. These data belong to a study of regulatory T cells in long-lasting Graves disease. Whole-study results and caveats: Graves' patients with persistent disease showed TCR diversity lower than patients newly diagnosed. Comparison showed that persistent patients shared more public clonotypes (about 2,600) than new patients (966).

This sample was shared with a second study, whose subject was T cells in Graves' hyperthyroidism and ophthalmopathy.

The chain combines TRBV3-1 with TRBJ1-4, with 9 bases aligning to TRBD1. Source: peripheral blood mononuclear cells (PBMCs), taken at new diagnosis, from a patient treated with antithyroid drugs. This TCR was recovered from a woman in her fifties or sixties with Graves disease. CDR3 bases: TGTGCCAGCAGCCAAGACCGGGGACAGGGTTATGAAAAACTGTTTTTT. The encoded protein is CASSQDRGQGYEKLFF. Full variable domain (rest looked up from reference TRBV3-1 and TRBJ1-4): DTAVSQTPKYLVTQMGNDKSIKCEQNLGHDTMYWYKQDSKKFLKIMFSYNNKELIINETVPNRFSPKSPDKAHLNLHINSLELGDSAVYFCASSQDRGQGYEKLFFGSGTQLSVL.